Reported below is one TCR beta chain. Its binding antigen is unknown. No qualities accompany the bases; no much larger clone lies one base away. The data derive from a study of blood T cell repertoires in COVID-19 (dated by TCRdb to the early 2020s). Regarding the research as a whole: Samples covering the acute and convalescent phases of COVID-19 were provided by collaborators in the United States, Italy and Spain. The material from the prospective study consisted of cDNA or gDNA derived from T cells, B-cell-depleted T cells, or PBMCs. The dataset comprised deeply sampled blood TCRbeta repertoires from subjects exposed to, actively infected with, or recovered from COVID-19. The repertoires were made available in a free public database intended to serve as a resource for research on the immune response to SARS-CoV-2. The samples were drawn from the first 160 participants of the ongoing ImmuneRACE study and from 950 to 1,500 subjects provided by 6 global collaborators. The sample metadata nearly always contained a de-identified subject ID, COVID-19 status, age in years and sex. Where HLA class I and class II types were available, the types were taken from metadata supplied by the sample provider, not from assay-based typing.

TCRbeta CDR3 regions were amplified from genomic DNA by means of the immunoSEQ Assay, a bias-controlled multiplex PCR. As for the authors' bioinformatics: Nucleated cell counts per sample were estimated from amplification of reference gene primers within the assay. Sequence reads were collapsed and filtered to measure the absolute abundance of every unique TCRbeta CDR3 rearrangement. For each sample, productive Simpson clonality was calculated as the square root of Simpson's diversity index across productive rearrangements. TCRdb took this table from immuneACCESS and kept in-frame rearrangements with V and J called. Such tables lack part of the clones; where checked against another copy, unresolved V genes explain under half of the gap, and the rest is unexplained. V and J calls plus clone size are reproduced from that table; the DNA served to infer D and trimming. This sample comprises almost 70,000 clones, about 87% of them detected only once. The ten top clones hold about 6.4% of the sample.

V gives up 0 bases and J gives up 3 bases, and the segment between their germline ends measures 7 bases. For CDR1 and CDR2, the germline V gene lists SGHRS and YFSETQ. The CDR3 runs 13 amino acids, cysteine and phenylalanine included. Of all the DNA, just the CDR3 is kept, 39 bases in frame from base 1. Each collaborating institution followed its own protocols to collect whole blood in K2EDTA tubes. For TCRbeta analysis, collaborator samples were shipped as frozen whole blood, as isolated PBMCs, or as DNA extracted from either sample type. What the authors observed across the whole study: How much clinical and demographic metadata was included differed by source and by participant, and the metadata was provided uncurated.

This TCR was recovered from a woman aged 65 to 85 with acute or convalescent COVID-19. The chain links TRBV5-1 with TRBJ2-7, and the D gene may be TRBD1, 6 bases matching. The sequencing input was peripheral blood. The bases read TGCGCCAGCAGCTTGGGGGACAACTACGAGCAGTACTTC. This encodes CASSLGDNYEQYF.